This T cell receptor beta chain was sequenced during a study of shared T cell receptors in the human thymus. Some clones are missing from TCRdb's copy, which holds only in-frame ones; the method was immunoSEQ multiplex PCR. The sample contains under 850,000 clones, around 87% of which appear only once. This clone has just one count. The germline CDR1 and CDR2 sequences are MNHNS and SASEGT. The CDR3 length is 14 residues. The J segment lost 3 bases and the V segment lost 7 bases, leaving 7 bases of the junction unmatched. A further study also used this sample, focusing on human thymus T cells. As that report states: Samples came from healthy Finnish infants during open corrective cardiac surgery. What appeared biased in thymic and blood repertoires was the usage of V and J genes.

The sequenced sample was thymocytes. The rearrangement joins TRBV6-1 to TRBJ2-7; TRBD2 matches 9 bases. The sequence was obtained from a boy under three years old with a congenital heart defect. CDR3 loop: CASNRLAERYEQYF. CDR3 DNA sequence: TGTGCCAGCAACCGACTAGCGGAACGCTACGAGCAGTACTTC.